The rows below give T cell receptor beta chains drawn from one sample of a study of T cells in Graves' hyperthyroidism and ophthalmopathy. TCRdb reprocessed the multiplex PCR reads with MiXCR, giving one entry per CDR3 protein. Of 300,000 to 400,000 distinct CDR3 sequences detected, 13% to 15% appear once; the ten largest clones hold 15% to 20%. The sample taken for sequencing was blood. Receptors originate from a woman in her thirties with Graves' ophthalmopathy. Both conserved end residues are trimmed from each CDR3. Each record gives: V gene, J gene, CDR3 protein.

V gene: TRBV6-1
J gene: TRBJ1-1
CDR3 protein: ASSDPQGSGEAF

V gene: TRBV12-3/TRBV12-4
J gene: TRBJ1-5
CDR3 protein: ASSFERGNVYSNQPQH

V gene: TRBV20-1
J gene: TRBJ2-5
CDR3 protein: SYPPTAGTTQETQY

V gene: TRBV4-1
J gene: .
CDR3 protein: ASTQGISSYNEQY

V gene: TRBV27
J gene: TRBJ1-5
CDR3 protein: ASSARGRVVQPQH

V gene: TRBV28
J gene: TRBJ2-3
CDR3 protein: ASLGNTQY

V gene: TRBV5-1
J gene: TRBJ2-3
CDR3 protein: ASSLVAGSTDTQY

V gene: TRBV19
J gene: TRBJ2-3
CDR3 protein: ASSMLASGTDTQY

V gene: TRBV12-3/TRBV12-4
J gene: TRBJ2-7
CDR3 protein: ASSHRDRRYEQY

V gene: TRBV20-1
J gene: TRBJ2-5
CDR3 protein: SARPLGLLGETQY

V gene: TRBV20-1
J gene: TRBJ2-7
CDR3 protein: SAKPPGARNSYEQY

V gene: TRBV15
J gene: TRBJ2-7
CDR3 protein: ATSRARSGNYEQY

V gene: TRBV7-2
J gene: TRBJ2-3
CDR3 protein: ASSFGVGTGKDTQY

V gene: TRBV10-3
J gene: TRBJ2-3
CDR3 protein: AIGGLAGMVDTQY

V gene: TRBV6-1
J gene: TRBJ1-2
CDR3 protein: ASSEFSRGRNYGYT

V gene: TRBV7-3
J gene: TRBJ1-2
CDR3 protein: ASSFLAGGRGGYT

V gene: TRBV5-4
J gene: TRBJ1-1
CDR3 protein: ATQHSSPQTEAF